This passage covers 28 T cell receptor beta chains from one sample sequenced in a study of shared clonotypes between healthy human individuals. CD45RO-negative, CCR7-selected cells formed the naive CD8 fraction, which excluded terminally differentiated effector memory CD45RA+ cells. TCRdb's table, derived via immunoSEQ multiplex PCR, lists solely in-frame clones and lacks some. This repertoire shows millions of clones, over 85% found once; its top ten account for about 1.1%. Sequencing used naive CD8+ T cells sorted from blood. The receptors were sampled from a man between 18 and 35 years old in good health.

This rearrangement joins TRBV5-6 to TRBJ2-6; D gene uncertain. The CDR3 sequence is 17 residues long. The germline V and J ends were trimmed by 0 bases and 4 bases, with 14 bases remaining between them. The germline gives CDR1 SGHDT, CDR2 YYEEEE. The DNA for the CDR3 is TGTGCCAGCAGCTTGGACTTGGACGGCCTGGGGGCCAACGTCCTGACTTTC. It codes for CASSLDLDGLGANVLTF.

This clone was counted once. As DNA, the CDR3 is TGTGCCAGCAGCTTAGATGGTGAAAAACTGTTTTTT. Translated: CASSLDGEKLFF. This sequence joins TRBV5-4 and TRBJ1-4, with D uncertain. The CDR3 has 12 amino acids. CDR1 and CDR2 from the germline V gene are SGHNT and YYREEE (reference sequence). V dropped 2 bases and J dropped 7 bases, with 6 bases sitting between them.

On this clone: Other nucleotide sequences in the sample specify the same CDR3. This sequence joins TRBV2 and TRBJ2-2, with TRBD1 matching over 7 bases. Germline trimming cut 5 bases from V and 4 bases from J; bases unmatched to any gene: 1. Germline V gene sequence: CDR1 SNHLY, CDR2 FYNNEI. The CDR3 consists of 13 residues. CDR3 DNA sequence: TGTGCCAGCAGTCCAGGGGGCACCGGGGAGCTGTTTTTT. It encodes CASSPGGTGELFF.

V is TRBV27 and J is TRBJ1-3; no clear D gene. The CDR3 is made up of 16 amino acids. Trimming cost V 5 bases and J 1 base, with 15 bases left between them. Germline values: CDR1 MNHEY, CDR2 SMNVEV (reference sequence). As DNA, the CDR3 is TGTGCCAGCAGTCCCCATCCGGCGGGGTCTGGAAACACCATATATTTT. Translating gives CASSPHPAGSGNTIYF.

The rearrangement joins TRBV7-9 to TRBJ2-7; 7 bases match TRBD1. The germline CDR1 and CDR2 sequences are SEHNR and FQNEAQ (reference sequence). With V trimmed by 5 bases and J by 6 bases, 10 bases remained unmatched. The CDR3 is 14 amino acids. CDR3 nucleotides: TGTGCCAGCAGCCTTCCGGCACAGGGGCCCGAGCAGTACTTC. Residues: CASSLPAQGPEQYF. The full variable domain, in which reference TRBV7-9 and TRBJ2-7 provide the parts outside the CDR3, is DTGVSQNPRHKITKRGQNVTFRCDPISEHNRLYWYRQTLGQGPEFLTYFQNEAQLEKSRLLSDRFSAERPKGSFSTLEIQRTEQGDSAMYLCASSLPAQGPEQYFGPGTRLTVT.

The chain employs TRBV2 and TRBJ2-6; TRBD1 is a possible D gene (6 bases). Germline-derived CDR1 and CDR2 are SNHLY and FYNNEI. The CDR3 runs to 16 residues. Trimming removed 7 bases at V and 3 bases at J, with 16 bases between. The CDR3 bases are TGTGCCAGCACCCTGACAGGCCCCAGTGGGGCCAACGTCCTGACTTTC. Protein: CASTLTGPSGANVLTF.

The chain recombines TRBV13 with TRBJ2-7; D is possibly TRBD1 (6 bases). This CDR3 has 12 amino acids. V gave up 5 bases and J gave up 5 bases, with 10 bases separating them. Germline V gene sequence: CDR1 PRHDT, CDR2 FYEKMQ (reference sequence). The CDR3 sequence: CASSQQGNEQYF. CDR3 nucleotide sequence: TGTGCCAGCAGCCAACAGGGAAACGAGCAGTACTTC.

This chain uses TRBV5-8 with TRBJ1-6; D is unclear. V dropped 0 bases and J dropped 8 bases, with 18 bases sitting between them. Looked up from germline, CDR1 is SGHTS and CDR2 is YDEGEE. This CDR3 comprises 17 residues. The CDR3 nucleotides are TGTGCCAGCAGCTTGGCTCGGGAGCCTACTTTATATTCACCCCTCCACTTT. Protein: CASSLAREPTLYSPLHF.

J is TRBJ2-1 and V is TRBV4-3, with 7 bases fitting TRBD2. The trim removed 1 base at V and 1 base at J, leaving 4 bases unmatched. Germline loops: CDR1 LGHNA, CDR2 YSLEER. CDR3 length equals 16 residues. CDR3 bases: TGCGCCAGCAGCCAAGCGCTAGCGGATTCCTACAATGAGCAGTTCTTC. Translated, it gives CASSQALADSYNEQFF.

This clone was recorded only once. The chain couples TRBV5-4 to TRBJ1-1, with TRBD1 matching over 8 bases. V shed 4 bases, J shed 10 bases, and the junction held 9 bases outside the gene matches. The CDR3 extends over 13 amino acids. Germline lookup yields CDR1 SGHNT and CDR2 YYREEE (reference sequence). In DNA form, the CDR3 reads TGTGCCAGCAGCCTCGACAGGGGAGATAGAGCTTTCTTT. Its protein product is CASSLDRGDRAFF.

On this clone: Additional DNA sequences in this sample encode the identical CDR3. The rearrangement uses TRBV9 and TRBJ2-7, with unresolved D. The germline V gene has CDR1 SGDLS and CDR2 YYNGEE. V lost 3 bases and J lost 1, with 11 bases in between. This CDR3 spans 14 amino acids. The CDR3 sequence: CASSEGLPSYEQYF. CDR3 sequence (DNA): TGTGCCAGCAGCGAGGGCTTACCTTCCTACGAGCAGTACTTC. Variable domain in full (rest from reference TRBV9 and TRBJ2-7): DSGVTQTPKHLITATGQRVTLRCSPRSGDLSVYWYQQSLDQGLQFLIQYYNGEERAKGNILERFSAQQFPDLHSELNLSSLELGDSALYFCASSEGLPSYEQYFGPGTRLTVT.

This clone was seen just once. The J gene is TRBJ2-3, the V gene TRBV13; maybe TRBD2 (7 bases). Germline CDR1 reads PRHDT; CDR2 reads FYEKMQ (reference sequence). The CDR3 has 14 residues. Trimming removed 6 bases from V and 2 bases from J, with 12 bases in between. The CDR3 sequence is CASSFAGATDTQYF. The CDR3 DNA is TGTGCCAGCAGTTTTGCGGGGGCCACAGATACGCAGTATTTT.

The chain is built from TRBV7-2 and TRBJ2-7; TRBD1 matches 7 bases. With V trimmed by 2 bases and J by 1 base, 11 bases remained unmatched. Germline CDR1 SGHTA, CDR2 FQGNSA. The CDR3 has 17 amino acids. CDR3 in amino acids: CASSLKTGEIRSYEQYF. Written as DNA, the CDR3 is TGTGCCAGCAGCTTAAAAACAGGGGAAATAAGGTCCTACGAGCAGTACTTC.

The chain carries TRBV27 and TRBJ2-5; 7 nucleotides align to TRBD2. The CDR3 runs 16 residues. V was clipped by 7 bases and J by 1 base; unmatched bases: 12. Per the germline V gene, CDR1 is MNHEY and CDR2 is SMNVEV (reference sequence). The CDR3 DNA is TGTGCCAGCACCTCTAGTGCGGGGGAGTTCCAAGAGACCCAGTACTTC. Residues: CASTSSAGEFQETQYF.

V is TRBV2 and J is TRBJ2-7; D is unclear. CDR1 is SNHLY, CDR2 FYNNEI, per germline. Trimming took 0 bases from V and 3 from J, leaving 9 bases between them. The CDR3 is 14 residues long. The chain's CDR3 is CASSEAGLIYEQYF. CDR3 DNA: TGTGCCAGCAGTGAAGCAGGCCTTATCTACGAGCAGTACTTC. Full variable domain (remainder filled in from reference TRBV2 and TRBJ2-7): EPEVTQTPSHQVTQMGQEVILRCVPISNHLYFYWYRQILGQKVEFLVSFYNNEISEKSEIFDDQFSVERPDGSNFTLKIRSTKLEDSAMYFCASSEAGLIYEQYFGPGTRLTVT.

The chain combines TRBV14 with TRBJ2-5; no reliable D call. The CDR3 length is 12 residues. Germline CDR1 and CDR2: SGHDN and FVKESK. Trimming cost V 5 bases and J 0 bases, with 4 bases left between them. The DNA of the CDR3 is TGTGCCAGCAGCGGATACCAAGAGACCCAGTACTTC. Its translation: CASSGYQETQYF. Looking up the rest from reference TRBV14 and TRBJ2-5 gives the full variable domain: EAGVTQFPSHSVIEKGQTVTLRCDPISGHDNLYWYRRVMGKEIKFLLHFVKESKQDESGMPNNRFLAERTGGTYSTLKVQPAELEDSGVYFCASSGYQETQYFGPGTRLLVL.

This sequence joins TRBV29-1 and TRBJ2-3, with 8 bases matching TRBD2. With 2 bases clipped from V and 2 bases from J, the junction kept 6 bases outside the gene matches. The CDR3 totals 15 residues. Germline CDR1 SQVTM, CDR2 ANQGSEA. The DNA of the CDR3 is TGCAGCGTTGAAAGAAGCGGGGGTCACACAGATACGCAGTATTTT. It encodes CSVERSGGHTDTQYF.

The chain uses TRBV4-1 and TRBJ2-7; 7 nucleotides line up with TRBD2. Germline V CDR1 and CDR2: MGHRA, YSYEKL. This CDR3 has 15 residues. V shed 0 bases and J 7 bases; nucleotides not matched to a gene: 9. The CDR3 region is CASSQDGRGSVEQYF. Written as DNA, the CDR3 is TGCGCCAGCAGCCAAGATGGGAGGGGATCGGTTGAGCAGTACTTC.

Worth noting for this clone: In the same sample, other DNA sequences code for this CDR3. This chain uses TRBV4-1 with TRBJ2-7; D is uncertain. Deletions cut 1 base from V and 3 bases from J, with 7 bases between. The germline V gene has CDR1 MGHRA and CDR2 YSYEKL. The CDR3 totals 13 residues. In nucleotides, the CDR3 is TGCGCCAGCAGCCAAGTTAACAGCTACGAGCAGTACTTC. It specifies CASSQVNSYEQYF.

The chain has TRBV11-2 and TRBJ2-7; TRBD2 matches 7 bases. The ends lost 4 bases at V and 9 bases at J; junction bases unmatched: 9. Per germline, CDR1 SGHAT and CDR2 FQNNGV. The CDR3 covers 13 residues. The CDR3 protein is CASSSGTNMWQYF. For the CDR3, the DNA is TGTGCCAGCAGCTCCGGGACTAACATGTGGCAGTACTTC.

Here the CDR3 DNA reads TGTGCCAGTTATTACACCGGGGAGCTGTTTTTT. Amino acid sequence: CASYYTGELFF. The chain employs TRBV25-1 and TRBJ2-2, with D uncertain. Germline lookup yields CDR1 MGHDK and CDR2 SYGVNS. Trimming removed 9 bases at V and 3 bases at J, with 5 bases between. The CDR3 length is 11 residues.

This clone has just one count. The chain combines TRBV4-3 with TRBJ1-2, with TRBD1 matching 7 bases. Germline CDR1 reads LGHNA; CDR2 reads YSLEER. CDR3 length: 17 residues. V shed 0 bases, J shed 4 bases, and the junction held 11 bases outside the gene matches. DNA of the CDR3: TGCGCCAGCAGCCAAGATACCGAGACAGGGATTTCCTATGGCTACACCTTC. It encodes CASSQDTETGISYGYTF.

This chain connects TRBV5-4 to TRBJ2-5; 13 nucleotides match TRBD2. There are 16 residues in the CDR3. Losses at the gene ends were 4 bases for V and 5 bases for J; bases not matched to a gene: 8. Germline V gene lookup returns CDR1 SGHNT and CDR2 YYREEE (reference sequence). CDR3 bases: TGTGCCAGCAGCACCGGACTAGCGGGAGTGGGTGAGACCCAGTACTTC. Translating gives CASSTGLAGVGETQYF.

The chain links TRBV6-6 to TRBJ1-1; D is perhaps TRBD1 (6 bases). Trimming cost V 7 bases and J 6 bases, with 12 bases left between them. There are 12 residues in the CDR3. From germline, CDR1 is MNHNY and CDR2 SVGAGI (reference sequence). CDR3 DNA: TGTGCCAGCACCGTCGGGGGGCCTGAAGCTTTCTTT. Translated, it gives CASTVGGPEAFF.

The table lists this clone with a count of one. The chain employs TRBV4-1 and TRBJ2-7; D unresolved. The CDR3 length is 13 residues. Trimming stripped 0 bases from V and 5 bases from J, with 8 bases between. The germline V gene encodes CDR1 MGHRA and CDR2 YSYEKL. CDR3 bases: TGCGCCAGCAGCCAAGATGATCCTAACGAGCAGTACTTC. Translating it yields CASSQDDPNEQYF.

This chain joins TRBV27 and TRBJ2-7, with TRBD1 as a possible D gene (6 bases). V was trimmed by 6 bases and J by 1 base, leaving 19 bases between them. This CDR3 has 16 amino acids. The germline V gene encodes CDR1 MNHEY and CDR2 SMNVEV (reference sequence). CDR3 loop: CASSPMFRGQSYEQYF. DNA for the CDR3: TGTGCCAGCAGCCCCATGTTTCGGGGACAATCCTACGAGCAGTACTTC.

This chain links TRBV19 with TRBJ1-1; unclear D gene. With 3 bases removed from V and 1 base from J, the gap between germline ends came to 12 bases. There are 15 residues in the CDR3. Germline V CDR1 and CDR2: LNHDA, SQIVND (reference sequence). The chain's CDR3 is CASSIRPDGNTEAFF. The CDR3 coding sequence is TGTGCCAGTAGTATCCGCCCGGACGGGAACACTGAAGCTTTCTTT.

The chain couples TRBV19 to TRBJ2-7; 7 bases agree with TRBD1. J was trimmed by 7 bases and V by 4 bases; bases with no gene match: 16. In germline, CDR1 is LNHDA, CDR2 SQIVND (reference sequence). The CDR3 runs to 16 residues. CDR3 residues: CASSTPRQGAVGEQYF. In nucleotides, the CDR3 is TGTGCCAGTAGTACGCCGAGACAGGGTGCCGTGGGAGAGCAGTACTTC.